This T cell receptor (beta chain) was documented in a study of T cell responses to AZD1222 COVID-19 vaccine. General study findings and limits: Regions left unmutated in variants are reportedly the target of nearly half of spike-specific TCRs.

For this clone: Its antigen is not known.

Data came from immunoSEQ multiplex PCR; TCRdb stores just in-frame clones and leaves some out. The profile shows about 110,000 clones, about 85% of them singletons. Trimming shortened V by 2 bases and J by 6 bases, and 14 bases separated the two germline ends. The CDR3 covers 15 residues. Germline V gene lookup returns CDR1 PRHDT and CDR2 FYEKMQ (reference sequence). The sequencing used peripheral blood, collected 28 days after the second AZD1222 dose. This chain connects TRBV13 to TRBJ1-5; TRBD1 might be the D (6 bases). The clonotype was recovered from an adult who received the AZD1222 COVID-19 vaccine. CDR3 amino acids: CASSLRQGLGQPQHF. Written as DNA, the CDR3 is TGTGCCAGCAGCTTAAGGCAGGGGTTGGGTCAGCCCCAGCATTTT. Full variable domain (rest looked up from reference TRBV13 and TRBJ1-5): AAGVIQSPRHLIKEKRETATLKCYPIPRHDTVYWYQQGPGQDPQFLISFYEKMQSDKGSIPDRFSAQQFSDYHSELNMSSLELGDSALYFCASSLRQGLGQPQHFGDGTRLSIL.